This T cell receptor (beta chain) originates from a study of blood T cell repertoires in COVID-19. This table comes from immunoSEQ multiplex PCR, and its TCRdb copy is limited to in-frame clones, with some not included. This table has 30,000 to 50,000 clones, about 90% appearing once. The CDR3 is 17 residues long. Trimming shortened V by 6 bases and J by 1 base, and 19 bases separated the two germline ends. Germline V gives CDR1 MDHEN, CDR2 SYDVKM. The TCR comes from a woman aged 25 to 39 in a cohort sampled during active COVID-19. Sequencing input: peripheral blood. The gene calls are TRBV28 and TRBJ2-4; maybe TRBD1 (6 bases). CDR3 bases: TGTGCCAGCAGCCCACGTGGGGGCCCTAGGGCCAAAAACATTCAGTACTTC. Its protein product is CASSPRGGPRAKNIQYF. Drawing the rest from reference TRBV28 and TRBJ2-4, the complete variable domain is DVKVTQSSRYLVKRTGEKVFLECVQDMDHENMFWYRQDPGLGLRLIYFSYDVKMKEKGDIPEGYSVSREKKERFSLILESASTNQTSMYLCASSPRGGPRAKNIQYFGAGTRLSVL.